This is a list of T cell receptor beta chains from one sample in a study of neurological immune-mediated disorders. MiXCR, applied by TCRdb to the 5' RACE reads, yields one record per CDR3 protein. The table has 60,000 to 70,000 distinct CDR3 sequences, roughly 5% seen once. Sample: PBMCs. These receptors all stem from a human donor with multiple sclerosis. The donor label of this sample is uncertain. Both conserved end residues are part of each CDR3. Each record gives: J gene, D gene, V gene, clone size, CDR3 protein, CDR3 DNA. The D gene is left open where the match is weak. The listing skips clone size in some rows; elsewhere it reads once, few, many or a size class.

TRBJ1-6 | TRBD1 | TRBV7-9 | many | CASSAQTGGNSPLHF | TGTGCCAGCAGCGCGCAGACAGGGGGAAATTCACCCCTCCACTTT
TRBJ2-7 | NA | TRBV6-6 | many | CASKLGHLSSYEQYF | TGTGCCAGCAAACTCGGTCACCTTAGCTCCTACGAGCAGTACTTC
TRBJ1-1 | TRBD1 | TRBV5-1 | many | CASSWGQQNTEAFF | TGCGCCAGCAGCTGGGGACAGCAGAACACTGAAGCTTTCTTT
TRBJ2-1 | NA | TRBV9 | many | CASSARWGLDREQFF | TGTGCCAGCAGCGCCCGATGGGGCCTCGATCGTGAGCAGTTCTTC
TRBJ1-5 | NA | TRBV2 | many | CASRGTRGNNQPQHF | TGTGCCAGCAGAGGAACAAGGGGGAACAATCAGCCCCAGCATTTT
TRBJ2-2 | NA | TRBV7-3 | few | CASSLIGGDRTGELFF | TGTGCCAGCAGCTTAATAGGGGGGGATAGGACCGGGGAGCTGTTTTTT
TRBJ1-2 | TRBD1 | TRBV20-1 | many | CSAMTGGAPGYTF | TGCAGTGCTATGACAGGGGGCGCGCCCGGCTACACCTTC
TRBJ1-2 | NA | TRBV6-5 | many | CASSYKGRDRGYTF | TGTGCCAGCAGTTACAAGGGTAGGGATCGAGGCTACACCTTC
TRBJ2-3 | NA | TRBV24-1 | many | CATSDPTDTQYF | TGTGCCACCAGTGATCCCACAGATACGCAGTATTTT
TRBJ1-1 | NA | TRBV4-1 | NA | CASNSGQANTEAFF | TGCGCCAGCAACAGCGGTCAGGCGAACACTGAAGCTTTCTTT
TRBJ1-2 | NA | TRBV7-2 | many | CASSLSQANGYTF | TGTGCCAGCAGCTTGAGCCAGGCCAATGGCTACACCTTC
TRBJ2-1 | NA | TRBV20-1 | many | CSARVVPNFPGNEQFF | TGCAGTGCTAGAGTTGTGCCGAATTTCCCAGGGAATGAGCAGTTCTTC
TRBJ2-3 | TRBD2 | TRBV20-1 | many | CSAGPGGRDTQYF | TGCAGTGCTGGCCCCGGGGGGAGAGATACGCAGTATTTT
TRBJ2-1 | TRBD2 | TRBV5-1 | NA | CASSLRPGLAGGVSYNEQFF | TGCGCCAGCAGCTTACGCCCTGGACTAGCGGGGGGTGTCTCCTACAATGAGCAGTTCTTC
TRBJ2-3 | TRBD2 | TRBV5-1 | many | CASSLSGGAPDTQYF | TGCGCCAGCAGCCTAAGCGGGGGGGCCCCAGATACGCAGTATTTT
TRBJ2-5 | NA | TRBV20-1 | many | CSARWGSQTQYF | TGCAGTGCTAGGTGGGGTTCTCAGACCCAGTACTTC
TRBJ1-1 | NA | TRBV20-1 | many | CSAPRQATTEAFF | TGCAGTGCTCCCCGACAGGCAACCACTGAAGCTTTCTTT
TRBJ1-2 | TRBD1 | TRBV5-1 | many | CASRPDRVGGYTF | TGCGCCAGCAGACCCGACAGGGTGGGAGGCTACACCTTC
TRBJ1-2 | NA | TRBV19 | few | CASSIDPGRDYGYTF | TGTGCCAGTAGTATAGATCCTGGACGGGACTATGGCTACACCTTC
TRBJ1-1 | NA | TRBV5-1 | few | CASSLAGVGTEAFF | TGCGCCAGCAGCTTGGCCGGAGTAGGTACAGAAGCTTTCTTT
TRBJ2-7 | TRBD1 | TRBV7-9 | many | CASTSTGDEQYF | TGTGCCAGCACTAGCACAGGGGACGAGCAGTACTTC
TRBJ1-6 | NA | TRBV5-1 | many | CASSLMGAGNSPLHF | TGCGCCAGCAGCTTGATGGGGGCTGGGAATTCACCCCTCCACTTT
TRBJ2-1 | NA | TRBV5-1 | many | CASSLGTDPVLDEQFF | TGCGCCAGCAGCTTGGGTACTGATCCAGTTCTGGATGAGCAGTTCTTC
TRBJ2-3 | NA | TRBV6-5 | many | CASCHPRLCDTQYF | TGTGCCAGCTGTCATCCGCGCCTATGCGATACGCAGTATTTT
TRBJ2-7 | NA | TRBV15 | many | CATSRAGFYEQYF | TGTGCCACCAGCAGAGCGGGCTTCTACGAGCAGTACTTC
TRBJ1-4 | TRBD1 | TRBV20-1 | many | CSADPGQGDEKLFF | TGCAGTGCTGATCCGGGACAGGGGGATGAAAAACTGTTTTTT
TRBJ2-3 | TRBD1 | TRBV20-1 | many | CSARSGQGSTDTQYF | TGCAGTGCTCGTTCTGGACAGGGGAGCACAGATACGCAGTATTTT
TRBJ2-4 | TRBD1 | TRBV13 | many | CASSPSPWTGKDIQYF | TGTGCCAGCAGCCCCTCGCCTTGGACAGGGAAGGACATTCAGTACTTC
TRBJ2-5 | TRBD2 | TRBV4-1 | many | CASSPSGVRGLAETQYF | TGCGCCAGCAGCCCTAGCGGGGTCCGAGGGTTGGCAGAGACCCAGTACTTC
TRBJ2-7 | TRBD1 | TRBV10-3 | many | CAISGGQDRAPEQYF | TGTGCCATCAGTGGAGGGCAGGACAGGGCGCCCGAGCAGTACTTC
TRBJ2-4 | TRBD1 | TRBV10-3 | many | CAISERQGRNIQYF | TGTGCCATCAGTGAGAGACAGGGCAGGAACATTCAGTACTTC
TRBJ1-4 | TRBD1 | TRBV20-1 | once | CSAIDQGAGEKLFF | TGCAGTGCTATAGATCAGGGGGCGGGCGAAAAACTGTTTTTT
TRBJ2-6 | NA | TRBV7-9 | many | CASIRSAGDTGANVLTF | TGTGCCAGCATACGGTCCGCAGGGGATACTGGGGCCAACGTCCTGACTTTC
TRBJ2-2 | NA | TRBV5-1 | many | CASSRDSSKVTGELFF | TGCGCCAGCAGCCGTGACTCTTCTAAGGTCACCGGGGAGCTGTTTTTT
TRBJ2-2 | TRBD2 | TRBV6-6 | NA | CASSYVQLSGEPFF | TGTGCAAGCAGTTACGTCCAGCTTAGCGGGGAGCCGTTTTTT
TRBJ2-7 | NA | TRBV18 | many | CASSTTQGSYEQYF | TGTGCCAGCTCCACCACGCAGGGAAGCTACGAGCAGTACTTC
TRBJ1-2 | NA | TRBV5-6 | many | CASSWGDSLQTF | TGTGCCAGCAGCTGGGGAGACAGTCTCCAGACCTTC
TRBJ1-2 | NA | TRBV6-5 | few | CASSYALNYGYTF | TGTGCCAGCAGTTACGCTCTGAACTATGGCTACACCTTC
TRBJ1-2 | TRBD1 | TRBV5-1 | many | CASSFGTGSYGYTF | TGCGCCAGCAGCTTTGGGACAGGCAGCTATGGCTACACCTTC
TRBJ2-3 | NA | TRBV12-3/TRBV12-4 | many | CASSLGGAGTDTQYF | TGTGCCAGCAGTTTAGGGGGGGCCGGCACAGATACGCAGTATTTT
TRBJ2-7 | NA | TRBV20-1 | many | CSAGQGPYEQYF | TGCAGTGCGGGGCAGGGGCCCTACGAGCAGTACTTC
TRBJ2-3 | NA | TRBV10-3 | many | CAIKQGQRTDTQYF | TGTGCCATCAAACAAGGCCAGCGCACAGATACGCAGTATTTT
TRBJ2-3 | TRBD1 | TRBV24-1 | many | CATSLRDSFADTQYF | TGTGCCACCAGCCTCCGGGACAGTTTCGCAGATACGCAGTATTTT
TRBJ1-2 | NA | TRBV10-3 | many | CAISGQVEYGYTF | TGTGCCATCAGTGGGCAGGTAGAATATGGCTACACCTTC
TRBJ1-5 | NA | TRBV5-8 | many | CASSRGLLYYSNQPQHF | TGTGCCAGCAGTCGTGGACTGCTCTACTATAGCAATCAGCCCCAGCATTTT
TRBJ2-1 | NA | TRBV5-1 | many | CASSLVEGSSYNEQFF | TGCGCCAGCAGCCTGGTAGAGGGTAGCTCCTACAATGAGCAGTTCTTC
TRBJ1-1 | TRBD1 | TRBV27 | NA | CASSLEGQGASEAFF | TGTGCCAGCAGTTTAGAGGGACAGGGGGCGTCAGAAGCTTTCTTT
TRBJ2-1 | TRBD2 | TRBV7-3 | many | CASSPGLAGYNEQFF | TGTGCCAGCAGCCCAGGACTAGCCGGGTACAATGAGCAGTTCTTC
TRBJ1-1 | NA | TRBV2 | NA | CASSDSENTEAFF | TGTGCCAGCAGTGATTCAGAGAACACTGAAGCTTTCTTT
TRBJ1-3 | NA | TRBV11-1 | many | CASSAFGTSSGNTIYF | TGTGCCAGCAGCGCGTTCGGGACGAGCTCTGGAAACACCATATATTTT
TRBJ2-7 | NA | TRBV3-1 | many | CASSQTSGYEQYF | TGTGCCAGCAGCCAGACCTCTGGCTACGAGCAGTACTTC
TRBJ2-7 | NA | TRBV5-1 | many | CASSLVPGFVDEQYF | TGCGCCAGCAGCTTGGTTCCGGGTTTCGTCGACGAGCAGTACTTC
TRBJ2-1 | NA | TRBV29-1 | many | CSVEGADRSAYNEQFF | TGCAGCGTTGAAGGAGCCGACAGGTCCGCCTACAATGAGCAGTTCTTC